This T cell receptor (beta chain) is from a study of CD8 T cells in Susac syndrome. In blood CD8+ and CD4+ T cells, TCR beta underwent sequencing. Controls matched for age and sex were healthy donors. Both CD4+ and CD8+ T cells were negatively isolated, and TEMRA cells underwent FACS enrichment. Random hexamers were used to reverse transcribe an amount of 0.5 to 1 ug RNA. TCRdb processed the immunoSEQ multiplex PCR reads anew with MiXCR; each CDR3 protein has one entry. The sample shows about 210,000 distinct CDR3 sequences, 90% to 95% of them seen only once. This receptor was obtained from a human donor in good health. The material sequenced was CD4+ T cells from PBMCs.

The CDR3 region is CASSRLGGLVDEQFF. The CDR3 region has the DNA TGTGCCAGCAGTAGACTCGGTGGCCTAGTGGATGAGCAGTTCTTC. The rearrangement joins TRBV12-3 or TRBV12-4 to TRBJ2-1; D unresolved. The CDR3 runs 15 residues. Trimming removed 5 bases from V and 8 bases from J, with 19 bases in between.